This is a list of T cell receptor beta chains from one sample in a study of T cell repertoires in cytomegalovirus infection. Which antigens these TCRs recognize remains unknown. TCRdb reanalysed the reads using MiXCR and keeps one entry per CDR3 protein. The table has 750,000 to 950,000 distinct CDR3 sequences, around 29% seen once. Sample: cultured CD8+ T cells from PBMCs, taken from culture after CMV antigen stimulation. These receptors all come from a human donor in good health (CMV status not recorded). Some clones in this sample may be carry-over from other donors' samples. The CDR3 runs from the conserved cysteine through the conserved F or W. Fields, in order: CDR3 protein, CDR3 DNA, J gene, V gene, clone size, D gene. A D gene is named only where the DNA matches it firmly. A row's size may be missing; if present it is once, few, many or a size class.

CASSLISSGGNEQFF	TGTGCCAGCAGCTTAATATCCTCAGGCGGCAATGAGCAGTTCTTC	TRBJ2-1	TRBV7-6	NA	NA
CSAGRTTPTFQETQYF	TGCAGTGCTGGAAGAACTACCCCAACCTTCCAAGAGACCCAGTACTTC	TRBJ2-5	TRBV20-1	NA	NA
CASSYGSYNSPLHF	TGTGCCAGCAGCTATGGTTCCTATAATTCACCCCTCCACTTT	TRBJ1-6	TRBV7-9	NA	NA
CASSGGSGNQPQHF	TGTGCCAGCAGTGGGGGGTCGGGCAATCAGCCCCAGCATTTT	TRBJ1-5	TRBV2	NA	NA
CATSRDEGEPGELFF	TGTGCCACCAGCAGAGATGAGGGGGAACCCGGGGAGCTGTTTTTT	TRBJ2-2	TRBV15	NA	NA
CSARDRDRNYGYTF	TGCAGTGCTAGAGATCGGGACAGAAACTATGGCTACACCTTC	TRBJ1-2	TRBV20-1	NA	TRBD1
CASGTGQGGTEAFF	TGTGCTAGTGGTACCGGACAGGGGGGGACTGAAGCTTTCTTT	TRBJ1-1	TRBV12-5	few	TRBD1
CASSFRRGTSYNEQFF	TGTGCCAGCAGCTTTCGTCGAGGAACGTCCTACAATGAGCAGTTCTTC	TRBJ2-1	TRBV7-4	NA	NA
CASSDNRDSNQPQHF	TGTGCCAGCAGCGACAACAGGGATAGCAATCAGCCCCAGCATTTT	TRBJ1-5	TRBV7-9	NA	NA
CAISEPGQFYSGANVLTF	TGTGCCATCAGTGAGCCCGGACAGTTTTATTCTGGGGCCAACGTCCTGACTTTC	TRBJ2-6	TRBV10-3	NA	NA
CASSHRLDQETQYF	TGTGCCAGCAGCCACCGACTAGACCAAGAGACCCAGTACTTC	TRBJ2-5	TRBV3-1	NA	NA
CASSFTRGGELFF	TGTGCCAGCAGCTTTACCCGAGGCGGGGAGCTGTTTTTT	TRBJ2-2	TRBV5-6	NA	NA
CASSSSWRNYGYTF	TGCGCCAGCAGCTCGTCGTGGCGCAACTATGGCTACACCTTC	TRBJ1-2	TRBV5-1	few	NA
CASSSNGGQGARNEQFF	TGTGCCAGCAGCTCCAACGGGGGACAGGGGGCGCGCAATGAGCAGTTCTTC	TRBJ2-1	TRBV7-9	few	TRBD1
CASSQKTDEAFF	TGCGCCAGCAGCCAAAAGACAGATGAAGCTTTCTTT	TRBJ1-1	TRBV4-1	NA	NA
CASSNRLTWRGGRRGANVLTF	TGTGCCAGCAGCAATCGTCTCACCTGGCGGGGGGGCCGTCGTGGGGCCAACGTCCTGACTTTC	TRBJ2-6	TRBV7-8	NA	TRBD2
CASFQGGSNTGELFF	TGTGCCAGCTTTCAGGGGGGATCGAACACCGGGGAGCTGTTTTTT	TRBJ2-2	TRBV6-2/TRBV6-3	few	NA
CASSESWDDNYGYTF	TGTGCCAGCAGTGAATCCTGGGACGATAACTATGGCTACACCTTC	TRBJ1-2	TRBV25-1	NA	NA
CASSLVASAGGHTGELFF	TGTGCCAGCAGCTTAGTGGCTTCCGCGGGGGGGCACACCGGGGAGCTGTTTTTT	TRBJ2-2	TRBV7-6	many	TRBD2
CASSHETGTQRRGWANQETQYF	TGTGCCAGCAGCCACGAAACAGGGACCCAACGACGAGGGTGGGCGAACCAAGAGACCCAGTACTTC	TRBJ2-5	TRBV7-9	NA	NA
CASGDGNQPQHF	TGCGCCAGCGGGGACGGCAATCAGCCCCAGCATTTT	TRBJ1-5	TRBV4-3	NA	NA
CANQDISYNEQFF	TGTGCCAACCAGGACATCTCCTACAATGAGCAGTTCTTC	TRBJ2-1	TRBV2	NA	NA